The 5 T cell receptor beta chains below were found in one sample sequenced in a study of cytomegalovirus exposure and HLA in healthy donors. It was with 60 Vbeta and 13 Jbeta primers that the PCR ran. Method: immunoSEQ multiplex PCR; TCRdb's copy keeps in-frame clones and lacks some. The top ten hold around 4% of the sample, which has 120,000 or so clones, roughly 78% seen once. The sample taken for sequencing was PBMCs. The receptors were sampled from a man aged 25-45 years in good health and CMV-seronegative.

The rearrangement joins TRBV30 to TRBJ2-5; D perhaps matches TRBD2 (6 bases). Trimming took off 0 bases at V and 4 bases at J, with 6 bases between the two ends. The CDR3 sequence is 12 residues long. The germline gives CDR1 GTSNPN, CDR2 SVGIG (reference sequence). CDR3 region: CAWSVGGETQYF. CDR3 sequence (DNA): TGTGCCTGGAGTGTCGGGGGAGAGACCCAGTACTTC.

The CDR3 DNA is TGTGCCAGCAGCGTAGACTGGCGGGGGAGCACAGATACGCAGTATTTT. Translating gives CASSVDWRGSTDTQYF. The rearrangement links TRBV9 to TRBJ2-3; 7 bases line up with TRBD2. The CDR3 contains 16 residues. Looked up from germline, CDR1 is SGDLS and CDR2 is YYNGEE. V lost 0 bases and J lost 0; bases outside the gene matches: 4.

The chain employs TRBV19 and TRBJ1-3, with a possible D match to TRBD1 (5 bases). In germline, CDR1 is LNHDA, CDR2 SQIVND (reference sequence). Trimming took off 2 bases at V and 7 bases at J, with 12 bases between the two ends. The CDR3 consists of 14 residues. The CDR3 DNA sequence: TGTGCCAGTAGTATAACCGCAGGGCTGAACACCATATATTTT. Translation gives CASSITAGLNTIYF.

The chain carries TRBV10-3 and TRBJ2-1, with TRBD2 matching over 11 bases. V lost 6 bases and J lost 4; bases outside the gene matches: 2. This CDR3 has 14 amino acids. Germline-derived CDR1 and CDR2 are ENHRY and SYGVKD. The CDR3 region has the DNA TGTGCCATCAGCCGACTAGCGGGATACAATGAGCAGTTCTTC. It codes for CAISRLAGYNEQFF.

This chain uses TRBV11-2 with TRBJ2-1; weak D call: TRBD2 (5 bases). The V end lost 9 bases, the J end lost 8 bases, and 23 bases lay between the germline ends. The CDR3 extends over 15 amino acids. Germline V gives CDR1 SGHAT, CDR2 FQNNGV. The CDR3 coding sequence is TGTGCCAGTCATACAGCGGCCTCCAGTGTGTATGAGCAGTTCTTC. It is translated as CASHTAASSVYEQFF. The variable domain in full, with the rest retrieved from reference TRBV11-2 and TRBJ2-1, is EAGVAQSPRYKIIEKRQSVAFWCNPISGHATLYWYQQILGQGPKLLIQFQNNGVVDDSQLPKDRFSAERLKGVDSTLKIQPAKLEDSAVYLCASHTAASSVYEQFFGPGTRLTVL.